A single T cell receptor beta chain is shown here with its context. The target antigen is unknown. The sample originates from a study of radiotherapy plus CTLA-4 blockade in lung cancer. Profiling relied on immunoSEQ multiplex PCR, and the TCRdb table lists in-frame clones only, not all of them. The profile shows nearly 110,000 clones, around 85% of them singletons. Study-wide results and limits: Blood TCR clones of tumor origin expanded after radiotherapy plus ipilimumab. Alongside interferon-beta, early blood T cell clone dynamics were reportedly the best predictor of response.

Germline loops: CDR1 SGHTS, CDR2 YDEGEE. The CDR3 has 14 amino acids. V was clipped by 0 bases and J by 8 bases; unmatched bases: 5. The J gene is TRBJ2-1, the V gene TRBV5-8; 7 positions match TRBD2. Sequences were derived from peripheral blood, sampled from a patient treated with radiotherapy plus ipilimumab. The TCR sequence derives from a human donor with non-small cell lung cancer that progressed on radiotherapy plus ipilimumab. Some clones in this sample may be carry-over from other donors' samples. Written as DNA, the CDR3 is TGTGCCAGCAGCTTGGTGGGGACTACGGATGAGCAGTTCTTC. Amino acid sequence: CASSLVGTTDEQFF.